Below, one TCR beta chain is given with its context. What it binds is unknown. Germline V gene data show CDR1 as SGDLS and CDR2 as YYNGEE. The CDR3 spans 18 residues. The V and J ends lost 2 bases and 2 bases, in that order; junction bases with no gene match: 14. This specimen belongs to a study of cytomegalovirus exposure and HLA in healthy donors. The wider study: A prior analysis found 100 million to 140 million unique TCR beta sequences from some 200 million T cells. There were 85 million or so unique TCRs (from HLA-typed donors) in an early data release.

Study conclusions and caveats: V- and J-gene trimming of TCR beta was linked (in a later analysis) to a missense DCLRE1C variant.

The PCR employed 60 Vbeta primers together with 13 Jbeta primers. Profiled with immunoSEQ multiplex PCR; TCRdb holds only in-frame clones, not every one. The repertoire holds around 190,000 clones, around 90% seen once, with roughly 0.98% in the top ten. The chain links TRBV9 to TRBJ1-1; 8 positions match TRBD1. Sequenced input: PBMCs. This TCR was sampled from a boy between 2 and 10 years old in good health and CMV-seronegative. The CDR3: CASSVGQGSVIGNTEAFF. DNA for the CDR3: TGTGCCAGCAGCGTTGGACAGGGCTCGGTGATTGGTAACACTGAAGCTTTCTTT. The whole variable domain, filled in from reference TRBV9 and TRBJ1-1, reads DSGVTQTPKHLITATGQRVTLRCSPRSGDLSVYWYQQSLDQGLQFLIQYYNGEERAKGNILERFSAQQFPDLHSELNLSSLELGDSALYFCASSVGQGSVIGNTEAFFGQGTRLTVV.